The 7 T cell receptor beta chains given below trace back to one sample, sequenced in a study of CD8 T cells in Susac syndrome. The RNA, roughly 0.45 to 1 ug, was put through reverse transcription using random hexamers. TCRdb processed the immunoSEQ multiplex PCR reads anew with MiXCR; each CDR3 protein has one entry. The sample holds approximately 150,000 distinct CDR3 sequences, just over 90% seen once. Specimen: CD4+ T cells from PBMCs. The receptors originated from a human donor in good health.

The chain couples TRBV5-1 to TRBJ1-4, with D unclear. The CDR3 runs to 15 residues. V gave up 0 bases and J gave up 7 bases, with 13 bases separating them. Per the germline V gene, CDR1 is SGHRS and CDR2 is YFSETQ. The CDR3 DNA is TGCGCCAGCAGCTTGGCGGGCAGTAGTGGTGAAAAACTGTTTTTT. Protein product: CASSLAGSSGEKLFF.

V gene TRBV6-4 combines with J gene TRBJ2-1; a possible D gene is TRBD1 (7 bases). Germline CDR1 MRHNA, CDR2 SNTAGT. V lost 4 bases to trimming and J lost 8 bases, with 12 bases between them. The CDR3 runs 13 residues. The CDR3 here is CASSVEGQYEQFF. CDR3 in DNA: TGTGCCAGCAGTGTGGAGGGACAGTATGAGCAGTTCTTC.

The gene calls are TRBV6-1 and TRBJ1-6; 8 positions match TRBD1. The CDR3 is made up of 13 amino acids. Per the germline V gene, CDR1 is MNHNS and CDR2 is SASEGT. V lost 5 bases, J lost 12 bases, and 6 bases stayed unmatched. CDR3 protein: CASSTTGGLPLHF. The DNA of the CDR3 is TGTGCCAGCAGTACTACAGGGGGTTTACCCCTCCACTTT.

The chain joins TRBV30 to TRBJ2-1, with 9 bases lining up with TRBD2. Germline V CDR1 and CDR2: GTSNPN, SVGIG (reference sequence). Germline trimming cut 0 bases from V and 0 bases from J; bases unmatched to any gene: 18. There are 21 residues in the CDR3. CDR3 nucleotides: TGTGCCTGGAGTGTACTATGGACTAGCGAAAAGGTGAAAGGCTCCTACAATGAGCAGTTCTTC. This gives the protein CAWSVLWTSEKVKGSYNEQFF.

The rearrangement joins TRBV7-9 to TRBJ2-3, with a possible D match to TRBD2 (5 bases). The germline gives CDR1 SEHNR, CDR2 FQNEAQ (reference sequence). The CDR3 loop spans 14 amino acids. Trimming shortened V by 8 bases and J by 4 bases, and 16 bases separated the two germline ends. The CDR3 reads CASADGSGADTQYF. Here the CDR3 DNA reads TGTGCCAGCGCTGATGGGAGCGGCGCAGATACGCAGTATTTT.

With respect to this clonotype: The junction does not match germline at one end; this may be a read error. The chain's CDR3 is CASSPPGNSEAFF. CDR3 DNA: TGTGCCAGCAGCCCCCCAGGGAACAGTGAAGCTTTCTTT. This chain joins TRBV9 and TRBJ1-1; tentatively, D is TRBD1 (5 bases). The V gene's germline CDR1 is SGDLS and CDR2 YYNGEE. CDR3 length: 13 residues.

This chain links TRBV3-1 with TRBJ1-1; 10 nucleotides align to TRBD1. Germline CDR1 is LGHDT and CDR2 is YNNKEL (reference sequence). Trimming removed 4 bases from V and 1 base from J; junction bases left unmatched: 6. CDR3 length equals 16 residues. CDR3 residues: CASSRPTGGGNTEAFF. CDR3 coding DNA: TGTGCCAGCAGCCGCCCGACAGGGGGCGGGAACACTGAAGCTTTCTTT.